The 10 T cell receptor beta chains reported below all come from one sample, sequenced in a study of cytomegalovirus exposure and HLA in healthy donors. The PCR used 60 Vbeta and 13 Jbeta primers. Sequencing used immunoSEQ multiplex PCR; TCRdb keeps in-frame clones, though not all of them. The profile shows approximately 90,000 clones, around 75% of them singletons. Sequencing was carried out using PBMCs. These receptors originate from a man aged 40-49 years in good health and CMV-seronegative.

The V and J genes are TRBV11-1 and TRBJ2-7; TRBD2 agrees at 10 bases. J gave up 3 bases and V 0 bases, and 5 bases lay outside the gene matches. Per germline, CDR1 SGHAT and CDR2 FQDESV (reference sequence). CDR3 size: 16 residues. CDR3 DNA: TGTGCCAGCAGCTTAGCCCGGACTAGCGGAAACTACGAGCAGTACTTC. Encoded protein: CASSLARTSGNYEQYF.

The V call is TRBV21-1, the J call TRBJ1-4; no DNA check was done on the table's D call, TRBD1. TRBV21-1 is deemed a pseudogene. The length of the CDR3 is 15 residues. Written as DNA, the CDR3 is TGTGCCAGCAGCAAAGACAGAGAAGCTAATGAAAAACTGTTTTTT. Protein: CASSKDREANEKLFF.

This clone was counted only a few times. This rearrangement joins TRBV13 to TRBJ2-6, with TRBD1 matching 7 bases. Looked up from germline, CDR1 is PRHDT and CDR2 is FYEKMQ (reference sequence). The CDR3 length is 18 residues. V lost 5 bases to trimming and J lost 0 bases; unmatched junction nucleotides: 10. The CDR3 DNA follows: TGTGCCAGCAGCCTCGGGAACAGGGGCCTCTCTGGGGCCAACGTCCTGACTTTC. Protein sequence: CASSLGNRGLSGANVLTF.

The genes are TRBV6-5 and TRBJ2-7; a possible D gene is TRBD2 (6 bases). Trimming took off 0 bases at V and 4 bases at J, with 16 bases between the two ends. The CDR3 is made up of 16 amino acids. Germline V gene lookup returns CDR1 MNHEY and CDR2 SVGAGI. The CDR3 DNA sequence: TGTGCCAGCAGTTACTCAGTGGGACTCCGCTTGTACGAGCAGTACTTC. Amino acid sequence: CASSYSVGLRLYEQYF.

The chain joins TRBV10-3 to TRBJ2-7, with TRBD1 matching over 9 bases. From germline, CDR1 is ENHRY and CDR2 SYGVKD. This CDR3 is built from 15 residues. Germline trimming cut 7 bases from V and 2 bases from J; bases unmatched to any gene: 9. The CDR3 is CAIMQGTGKPYEQYF. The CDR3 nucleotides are TGTGCCATCATGCAAGGGACAGGGAAACCCTACGAGCAGTACTTC.

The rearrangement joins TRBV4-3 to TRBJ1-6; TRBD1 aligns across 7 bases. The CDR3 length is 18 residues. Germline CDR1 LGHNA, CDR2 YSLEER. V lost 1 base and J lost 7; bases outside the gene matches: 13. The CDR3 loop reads CASSQVIDGGTENSPLHF. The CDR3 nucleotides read TGCGCCAGCAGCCAAGTTATCGATGGGGGGACAGAAAATTCACCCCTCCACTTT.

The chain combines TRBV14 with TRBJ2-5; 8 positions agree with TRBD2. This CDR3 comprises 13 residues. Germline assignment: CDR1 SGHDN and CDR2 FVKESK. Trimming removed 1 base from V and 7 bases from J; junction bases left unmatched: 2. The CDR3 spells CASSQGAGGTQYF. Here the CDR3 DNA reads TGTGCCAGCAGCCAAGGCGCGGGAGGGACCCAGTACTTC.

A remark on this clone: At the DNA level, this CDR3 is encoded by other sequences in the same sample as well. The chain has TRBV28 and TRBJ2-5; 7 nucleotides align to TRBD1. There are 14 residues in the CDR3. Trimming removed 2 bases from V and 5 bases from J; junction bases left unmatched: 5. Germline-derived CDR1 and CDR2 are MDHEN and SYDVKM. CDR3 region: CASSLRQGGETQYF. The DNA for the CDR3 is TGTGCCAGCAGTTTAAGACAGGGTGGTGAGACCCAGTACTTC.

CDR3 amino acids: CASEQTGETEAFF. DNA of the CDR3: TGTGCCAGCGAACAGACAGGGGAAACTGAAGCTTTCTTT. The rearrangement uses TRBV6-5 and TRBJ1-1, with 8 positions matching TRBD1. The germline gives CDR1 MNHEY, CDR2 SVGAGI. Trimming removed 8 bases from V and 5 bases from J; junction bases left unmatched: 7. The CDR3 consists of 13 residues.

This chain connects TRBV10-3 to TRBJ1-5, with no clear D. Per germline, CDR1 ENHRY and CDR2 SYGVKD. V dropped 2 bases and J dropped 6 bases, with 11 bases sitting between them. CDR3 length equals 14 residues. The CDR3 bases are TGTGCCATCAGTGAGAGTACTGAGGGTCAGCCCCAGCATTTT. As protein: CAISESTEGQPQHF.